These 30 T cell receptor beta chains share one sample of origin, sequenced in a study of memory CD8 T cells in hepatitis C reinfection. The time point here: pre-reinfection, 55 to 20 weeks before reinfection detection. No in vitro expansion preceded TCR sequencing of the sorted cells. The data were produced by immunoSEQ multiplex PCR, yet TCRdb's version contains in-frame clones alone and is incomplete. The table has about 50,000 clones, around nine tenths seen once; the top ten hold about 1%. Specimen: naive CD8+ T cells sorted from blood. The receptors originated from a man younger than 35 with hepatitis C virus infection.

The CDR3 DNA sequence: TGTGCCAGCAGCGTAGAAGCAAAGACAGGTATCCAAGAGACCCAGTACTTC. It codes for CASSVEAKTGIQETQYF. The genes are TRBV9 and TRBJ2-5; a weak D match, TRBD1 (6 bases). Per the germline V gene, CDR1 is SGDLS and CDR2 is YYNGEE. The CDR3 extends over 17 amino acids. Trimming stripped 0 bases from V and 1 base from J, with 16 bases between.

This rearrangement joins TRBV9 to TRBJ2-7; 7 bases fit TRBD2. The junction had 3 bases not matched to a gene; V was cut back by 0 bases and J by 3 bases. The germline V gene has CDR1 SGDLS and CDR2 YYNGEE. CDR3 size: 14 residues. CDR3 sequence: CASSVGGSGYEQYF. The CDR3 region has the DNA TGTGCCAGCAGCGTAGGCGGGAGCGGCTACGAGCAGTACTTC.

CDR3 nucleotides: TGTGCCAGCAGCTTAAGTCTAGCGGGAGGTCACTCCTACAATGAGCAGTTCTTC. Translation gives CASSLSLAGGHSYNEQFF. The genes are TRBV7-2 and TRBJ2-1, with 11 bases aligning to TRBD2. This CDR3 comprises 18 residues. Germline CDR1 is SGHTA and CDR2 is FQGNSA. The V segment lost 2 bases and the J segment 0 bases; nucleotides outside the gene matches: 6.

CDR3 loop: CASSQRLAGAHEQFF. For the CDR3, the DNA is TGTGCCAGCAGTCAAAGACTAGCGGGAGCCCATGAGCAGTTCTTC. The genes are TRBV28 and TRBJ2-1; 12 nucleotides match TRBD2. With V trimmed by 5 bases and J by 8 bases, 7 bases remained unmatched. The germline V gene has CDR1 MDHEN and CDR2 SYDVKM. The CDR3 extends over 15 amino acids.

This clone has just one count. The chain has TRBV5-1 and TRBJ2-1; 8 nucleotides align to TRBD2. Germline V lookup: CDR1 SGHRS, CDR2 YFSETQ. With V trimmed by 0 bases and J by 6 bases, 11 bases remained unmatched. The length of the CDR3 is 17 residues. In DNA, the CDR3 is TGCGCCAGCAGCTTGGACCCAGCGGGAGTGCTAGGCAATGAGCAGTTCTTC. This translates into CASSLDPAGVLGNEQFF.

CDR3 in amino acids: CATLDTVLQETQYF. The CDR3 DNA reads TGTGCCACCCTCGATACGGTCTTACAAGAGACCCAGTACTTC. The chain is built from TRBV6-1 and TRBJ2-5; D ambiguous. Germline V gives CDR1 MNHNS, CDR2 SASEGT. Trimming took off 10 bases at V and 2 bases at J, with 17 bases between the two ends. This CDR3 spans 14 amino acids.

Worth noting for this clone: This same CDR3 is encoded by further DNA sequences in the sample. This sequence joins TRBV7-8 and TRBJ1-6; 10 positions agree with TRBD1. Germline-derived CDR1 and CDR2 are SGHVS and FQNEAQ. The CDR3 length is 17 residues. V lost 5 bases, J lost 4 bases, and 8 bases stayed unmatched. The chain's CDR3 is CASSQSTGGSYNSPLHF. For the CDR3, the DNA is TGTGCCAGCAGCCAGTCGACAGGGGGCTCGTATAATTCACCCCTCCACTTT. Together with reference TRBV7-8 and TRBJ1-6, the CDR3 gives the full variable domain: GAGVSQSPRYKVAKRGQDVALRCDPISGHVSLFWYQQALGQGPEFLTYFQNEAQLDKSGLPSDRFFAERPEGSVSTLKIQRTQQEDSAVYLCASSQSTGGSYNSPLHFGNGTRLTVT.

The rearrangement links TRBV29-1 to TRBJ1-1; D is unresolved. The CDR3 is 11 residues long. Germline CDR1 SQVTM, CDR2 ANQGSEA. Trimming pared 2 bases from V and 1 base from J, leaving 2 bases between. This CDR3 is CSVEQNTEAFF. CDR3 in DNA: TGCAGCGTTGAACAGAACACTGAAGCTTTCTTT. Based on the CDR3 plus reference TRBV29-1 and TRBJ1-1, the full variable domain is SAVISQKPSRDICQRGTSLTIQCQVDSQVTMMFWYRQQPGQSLTLIATANQGSEATYESGFVIDKFPISRPNLTFSTLTVSNMSPEDSSIYLCSVEQNTEAFFGQGTRLTVV.

The rearrangement links TRBV10-3 to TRBJ2-5; D perhaps matches TRBD2 (5 bases). CDR1 is ENHRY, CDR2 SYGVKD, per germline. This CDR3 is 14 amino acids long. The germline V and J ends were trimmed by 4 bases and 6 bases, with 15 bases remaining between them. For the CDR3, the DNA is TGTGCCATCAGTGTCGGTGGAGAGGGAAAGACCCAGTACTTC. This encodes CAISVGGEGKTQYF.

J is TRBJ1-5 and V is TRBV6-6, with D perhaps matching TRBD1 (6 bases). This CDR3 is 11 amino acids long. Looked up from germline, CDR1 is MNHNY and CDR2 is SVGAGI (reference sequence). CDR3 bases: TGTGCTTCAGGGGACAATCAGCCCCAGCATTTT. Translating gives CASGDNQPQHF.

This clone was observed a single time. The V and J genes are TRBV9 and TRBJ2-5; D may be TRBD2 (6 bases). The CDR3 extends over 16 amino acids. Looked up from germline, CDR1 is SGDLS and CDR2 is YYNGEE. V was trimmed by 4 bases and J by 5 bases, leaving 21 bases between them. This CDR3 reads CASSPRDFRGGETQYF. The CDR3 DNA is TGTGCCAGCAGCCCGAGGGACTTTCGAGGCGGGGAGACCCAGTACTTC.

The chain carries TRBV15 and TRBJ1-4; 7 bases match TRBD1. CDR3 length equals 16 residues. The junction had 10 bases not matched to a gene; V was cut back by 4 bases and J by 5 bases. Per germline, CDR1 LNHNV and CDR2 YYDKDF (reference sequence). The CDR3 region is CATSMGRTGQNEKLFF. CDR3 DNA sequence: TGTGCCACCAGCATGGGGAGGACAGGACAAAATGAAAAACTGTTTTTT.

The chain links TRBV4-3 to TRBJ1-5, with unresolved D. This CDR3 is built from 15 residues. The V and J ends lost 4 bases and 0 bases respectively, with 10 bases between them. From germline, CDR1 is LGHNA and CDR2 YSLEER. The CDR3 nucleotides are TGCGCCAGCAGCCCAGGCAGAGATAGCAATCAGCCCCAGCATTTT. Protein: CASSPGRDSNQPQHF.

This rearrangement joins TRBV7-9 to TRBJ2-7, with 9 bases fitting TRBD1. CDR3 size: 14 residues. V lost 1 base, J lost 2 bases, and 0 bases stayed unmatched. CDR1 is SEHNR and CDR2 is FQNEAQ in the germline V gene (reference sequence). For the CDR3, the DNA is TGTGCCAGCAGCTTAGGGACAGGGGCCTACGAGCAGTACTTC. Translation: CASSLGTGAYEQYF.

The chain links TRBV5-1 to TRBJ1-1; the match to TRBD1 covers 7 bases. After removal of 0 bases from V and 4 bases from J, the junction contained 3 bases not matched to a gene. The CDR3 has 14 residues. Germline CDR1 and CDR2: SGHRS and YFSETQ. The CDR3 sequence is CASSLVGGSTEAFF. The CDR3 bases are TGCGCCAGCAGCTTGGTAGGGGGCAGCACTGAAGCTTTCTTT.

The V and J genes are TRBV5-6 and TRBJ2-2; D perhaps matches TRBD1 (5 bases). The V gene lost 0 bases and the J gene lost 3 bases, with 6 bases spanning the gap. The CDR3 is 14 residues long. From germline, CDR1 is SGHDT and CDR2 YYEEEE. The CDR3 spells CASSLEGDTGELFF. As DNA, the CDR3 is TGTGCCAGCAGCTTGGAAGGGGACACCGGGGAGCTGTTTTTT.

The chain recombines TRBV19 with TRBJ2-7; maybe TRBD2 (6 bases). CDR1 is LNHDA, CDR2 SQIVND, per germline (reference sequence). The CDR3 is made up of 15 amino acids. V shed 1 base and J shed 2 bases, with 12 bases lying between them. The CDR3 is CASSIGEDPTYEQYF. For the CDR3, the DNA is TGTGCCAGTAGTATAGGGGAGGACCCAACCTACGAGCAGTACTTC. The complete variable domain, with remaining parts taken from reference TRBV19 and TRBJ2-7, reads DGGITQSPKYLFRKEGQNVTLSCEQNLNHDAMYWYRQDPGQGLRLIYYSQIVNDFQKGDIAEGYSVSREKKESFPLTVTSAQKNPTAFYLCASSIGEDPTYEQYFGPGTRLTVT.

The chain is built from TRBV5-4 and TRBJ1-6; D is perhaps TRBD1 (5 bases). There are 15 residues in the CDR3. V lost 4 bases and J 8 bases, leaving 16 bases between the germline ends. The germline V gene has CDR1 SGHNT and CDR2 YYREEE (reference sequence). The CDR3 loop reads CASSPGPRGDSPLHF. Written as DNA, the CDR3 is TGTGCCAGCAGCCCCGGGCCCCGGGGGGATTCACCCCTCCACTTT.

The chain couples TRBV19 to TRBJ1-3; 7 bases are a match to TRBD1. The CDR3 runs 14 residues. Losses at the gene ends were 7 bases for V and 0 bases for J; bases not matched to a gene: 3. Germline V CDR1 and CDR2: LNHDA, SQIVND (reference sequence). In nucleotides, the CDR3 is TGTGCCAGTACCCGGGACAGCTCTGGAAACACCATATATTTT. Protein: CASTRDSSGNTIYF.

The chain couples TRBV15 to TRBJ2-7, with 12 bases fitting TRBD1. The CDR3 sequence is 14 residues long. V trimming: 5 bases; J trimming: 6 bases; junction bases outside the gene matches: 5. The V gene's germline CDR1 is LNHNV and CDR2 YYDKDF (reference sequence). CDR3 sequence: CATSPGQGAGEQYF. CDR3 nucleotides: TGTGCCACCAGCCCGGGACAGGGGGCTGGCGAGCAGTACTTC.

The chain links TRBV4-1 to TRBJ2-7, with 12 bases matching TRBD2. The length of the CDR3 is 15 residues. Trimming took 1 base from V and 3 from J; bases not matched to a gene: 1. Germline V gives CDR1 MGHRA, CDR2 YSYEKL. For the CDR3, the DNA is TGCGCCAGCAGCCAAGGGACTAGCGGGATCTACGAGCAGTACTTC. The encoded protein is CASSQGTSGIYEQYF.

The chain is built from TRBV27 and TRBJ2-5; 7 bases fit TRBD1. Trimming cost V 4 bases and J 5 bases; bases outside gene matches: 7. The CDR3 totals 14 residues. The V gene's germline CDR1 is MNHEY and CDR2 SMNVEV (reference sequence). This chain's CDR3 is CASSSTGTVETQYF. In DNA, the CDR3 is TGTGCCAGCAGTTCCACCGGGACAGTGGAGACCCAGTACTTC.

CDR3 nucleotide sequence: TGTGCCAGCAGACTAGGAACAGATACGCAGTATTTT. Translating gives CASRLGTDTQYF. The chain couples TRBV7-8 to TRBJ2-3, with a tentative D call TRBD2 (5 bases). V was clipped by 6 bases and J by 3 bases, with 7 bases between them. The CDR3 is 12 amino acids. Germline V gene data show CDR1 as SGHVS and CDR2 as FQNEAQ. Full variable domain (outside the CDR3, taken from reference TRBV7-8 and TRBJ2-3): GAGVSQSPRYKVAKRGQDVALRCDPISGHVSLFWYQQALGQGPEFLTYFQNEAQLDKSGLPSDRFFAERPEGSVSTLKIQRTQQEDSAVYLCASRLGTDTQYFGPGTRLTVL.

This clone was counted a single time. The chain combines TRBV6-5 with TRBJ2-2; D remains unclear. V lost 0 bases and J lost 3, with 8 bases in between. Germline values: CDR1 MNHEY, CDR2 SVGAGI. The CDR3 is 15 amino acids. The CDR3 is CASSYSIRDTGELFF. The CDR3 nucleotides are TGTGCCAGCAGTTACTCGATTAGAGACACCGGGGAGCTGTTTTTT.

In this sample, this clone turned up a few times. The chain links TRBV4-1 to TRBJ2-7; D perhaps matches TRBD2 (6 bases). The germline gives CDR1 MGHRA, CDR2 YSYEKL. The CDR3 extends over 14 amino acids. The V end lost 1 base, the J end lost 2 bases, and 9 bases lay between the germline ends. This CDR3 is CASSQVSGPYEQYF. CDR3 DNA: TGCGCCAGCAGCCAAGTTAGCGGACCCTACGAGCAGTACTTC.

The chain is built from TRBV7-9 and TRBJ1-4; TRBD1 is a possible D gene (6 bases). Germline V gene sequence: CDR1 SEHNR, CDR2 FQNEAQ (reference sequence). The CDR3 sequence is 14 residues long. Trimming cost V 5 bases and J 6 bases, with 13 bases left between them. The CDR3 DNA reads TGTGCCAGCAGCGCCGGGACACCTTATGAAAAACTGTTTTTT. Its protein product is CASSAGTPYEKLFF.

The genes are TRBV27 and TRBJ1-1; 7 nucleotides align to TRBD1. The germline CDR1 and CDR2 sequences are MNHEY and SMNVEV (reference sequence). The CDR3 is 15 amino acids. With V trimmed by 5 bases and J by 4 bases, 10 bases remained unmatched. The CDR3 nucleotides read TGTGCCAGCAGTCCACTTGAGGGGGCCATCACTGAAGCTTTCTTT. It is translated as CASSPLEGAITEAFF.

This chain joins TRBV28 and TRBJ1-6; tentatively, D is TRBD1 (6 bases). Germline values: CDR1 MDHEN, CDR2 SYDVKM. Deletions cut 7 bases from V and 10 bases from J, with 8 bases between. The CDR3 loop spans 11 amino acids. CDR3 sequence reads: CASTQGSPLHF. The DNA for the CDR3 is TGTGCCAGCACCCAGGGGTCACCCCTCCACTTT.

The sample holds a few counts of this clone. The chain joins TRBV21-1 to TRBJ1-1; the table assigns TRBD1, which was not confirmed against the DNA. TRBV21-1 is a pseudogene. The CDR3 is made up of 14 amino acids. For the CDR3, the DNA is TGTGCCAGCAGCAGGCACAGGCGGCCCACTGAAGCTTTCTTT. Its protein product is CASSRHRRPTEAFF.

The chain is built from TRBV11-2 and TRBJ2-7; TRBD2 agrees at 7 bases. Germline CDR1 SGHAT, CDR2 FQNNGV. The length of the CDR3 is 15 residues. The ends lost 5 bases at V and 3 bases at J; junction bases unmatched: 10. CDR3 residues: CASSTRGGDSYEQYF. The CDR3 DNA reads as TGTGCCAGCAGCACTCGGGGAGGGGATAGCTACGAGCAGTACTTC.